A selection of T cell receptor beta chains follows, all from one sample in a study of blood T cells in healthy people across ages. TCRdb itself ran the 5' RACE reads through MiXCR, one entry per CDR3 protein. Of fewer than 750,000 distinct CDR3 sequences in the sample, 52% were seen once. What was sequenced was blood. The source is a woman of 80 years or more in good health. The CDR3 runs from the conserved cysteine through the conserved F or W. Each record gives: V gene, J gene, D gene, clone size, CDR3 DNA, CDR3 protein. A D gene is named only where the DNA matches it firmly. The size entry is marked missing in some rows and otherwise reads once, few, many or a size class.

V: TRBV18
J: TRBJ1-1
D: NA
size: once
DNA: TGTGCCAGCTCACTAGTGCGAGGCAGGAGGACTGAAGCTTTCTTT
CDR3: CASSLVRGRRTEAFF

V: TRBV7-2
J: TRBJ2-4
D: TRBD2
size: once
DNA: TGTGCCAGCAGCTTAGCCAAGAGACTAGCGGGAAAAAACATTCAGTACTTC
CDR3: CASSLAKRLAGKNIQYF

V: TRBV6-6
J: TRBJ2-3
D: NA
size: NA
DNA: TGTGCCAGCAGTGACTATGGTACGCAGTATTTT
CDR3: CASSDYGTQYF

V: TRBV5-6
J: TRBJ2-1
D: NA
size: NA
DNA: TGTGCCAGCAGCTTTCCCCTTAGCTCCTACAATGAGCAGTTCTTC
CDR3: CASSFPLSSYNEQFF

V: TRBV18
J: TRBJ2-1
D: NA
size: NA
DNA: TGTGCCAGCTCACGGGGACAATCACCTGAGCAGTTCTTC
CDR3: CASSRGQSPEQFF

V: TRBV6-5
J: TRBJ1-5
D: NA
size: NA
DNA: TGTGCCAGCAGTCCCTACCCAAGGGGCCCCCAGCATTTT
CDR3: CASSPYPRGPQHF

V: TRBV29-1
J: TRBJ2-2
D: NA
size: many
DNA: TGCAGCGCCAGGGGCTTTAACACCGGGGAGCTGTTTTTT
CDR3: CSARGFNTGELFF

V: TRBV10-3
J: TRBJ2-3
D: TRBD2
size: NA
DNA: TGTGCCATCAGTGAGTCCAGCGGGAGGGATTATACGCAGTATTTT
CDR3: CAISESSGRDYTQYF

V: TRBV6-6
J: TRBJ1-1
D: NA
size: many
DNA: TGTGCCAGCAGTTGGGGGGCGAACATGAACACTGAAGCTTTCTTT
CDR3: CASSWGANMNTEAFF

V: TRBV2
J: TRBJ2-3
D: NA
size: NA
DNA: TGTGCCAGCAGGGATAGCAGTCACCGGGGCACAGATACGCAGTATTTT
CDR3: CASRDSSHRGTDTQYF

V: TRBV28
J: TRBJ2-7
D: NA
size: many
DNA: TGTGCCAGCACCGACAGCCTACTTCCCTACGAGCAGTACTTC
CDR3: CASTDSLLPYEQYF

V: TRBV27
J: TRBJ2-1
D: NA
size: NA
DNA: NA
CDR3: CASSFLESSYNEQYF

V: TRBV20-1
J: TRBJ1-5
D: NA
size: NA
DNA: TGCAGTGCCGCGGATGACCCATATCAGCCCCAGCATTTT
CDR3: CSAADDPYQPQHF

V: TRBV5-8
J: TRBJ2-7
D: NA
size: NA
DNA: TGTGCCAGCCGCCTGAGGAGCTCCTACGAGCAGTACTTC
CDR3: CASRLRSSYEQYF

V: TRBV29-1
J: TRBJ2-1
D: NA
size: NA
DNA: TGCAGCGTTGTGGACAGCCGGTACAATGAGCAGTTCTTC
CDR3: CSVVDSRYNEQFF

V: TRBV7-2
J: TRBJ2-3
D: TRBD1
size: many
DNA: TGTGCCAGCAGTTTAAGGGGACAGGCTAGCACAGATACGCAGTATTTT
CDR3: CASSLRGQASTDTQYF

V: TRBV2
J: TRBJ2-5
D: TRBD2
size: NA
DNA: TGTGCCAGCAATCCGCGACTCTTGACTAGCGGAAAAGAGACCCAGTACTTC
CDR3: CASNPRLLTSGKETQYF

V: TRBV2
J: TRBJ2-3
D: TRBD2
size: many
DNA: TGTGCGTCGGGACTAGCGGGGGTAACAGATACGCAGTATTTT
CDR3: CASGLAGVTDTQYF

V: TRBV5-1
J: TRBJ2-2
D: TRBD2
size: NA
DNA: TGCGCCAGCAGCTTGGCCCCCAGCGGGGGCCCCACCGGGGAGCTGTTTTTT
CDR3: CASSLAPSGGPTGELFF

V: TRBV27
J: TRBJ2-1
D: NA
size: NA
DNA: TGTGCCAGCACCTTGACAGGGAGGGCACCCGGCTACAATGAGCCGTTCTTC
CDR3: CASTLTGRAPGYNEPFF

V: TRBV3-1
J: TRBJ2-1
D: TRBD2
size: NA
DNA: TGTGCCAGCAGTTCTTTGGCGGGGGGGTCGGTTGAGCAGTTCTTC
CDR3: CASSSLAGGSVEQFF

V: TRBV7-8
J: TRBJ2-7
D: NA
size: few
DNA: TGTGCCAGCAGCTTAGTCACAGGGAACTACGAGCAGTACTTC
CDR3: CASSLVTGNYEQYF

V: TRBV20-1
J: TRBJ1-4
D: NA
size: NA
DNA: TGCAGTGCTAGAGATCCCAGGACAGCCAATGAAAAACTGTTTTTT
CDR3: CSARDPRTANEKLFF

V: TRBV30
J: TRBJ1-6
D: NA
size: few
DNA: TGTGCCTGGAGTGTGGGAGGGAACGGTTCACCCCTCCACTTT
CDR3: CAWSVGGNGSPLHF

V: TRBV3-1
J: TRBJ2-2
D: NA
size: NA
DNA: TGTGCCAGCAGCCCTGGTTTCCCCGGGGAGCTGTTTTTT
CDR3: CASSPGFPGELFF

V: TRBV29-1
J: TRBJ2-1
D: NA
size: few
DNA: TGCAGCGCCCCCTCCGTTGGTGAGCAGTTCTTC
CDR3: CSAPSVGEQFF

V: TRBV10-3
J: TRBJ2-3
D: TRBD1
size: NA
DNA: TGTGCCATCTCGGACAGGACTAGCACAGATACGCAGTATTTT
CDR3: CAISDRTSTDTQYF

V: TRBV12-3/TRBV12-4
J: TRBJ1-1
D: TRBD1
size: few
DNA: TGTGCCAGCAGTTCCCGACAGGGGACTGAAGCTTTCTTT
CDR3: CASSSRQGTEAFF

V: TRBV5-6
J: TRBJ1-2
D: NA
size: NA
DNA: TGTGCCAGCAGCCTAGAATTGACAGGAGTGCCTTATGACTACACCTTC
CDR3: CASSLELTGVPYDYTF

V: TRBV2
J: TRBJ2-5
D: NA
size: once
DNA: TGTGCCAGCAGTGAAGCCCCTATTTTGGGGGAGCAGTACTTC
CDR3: CASSEAPILGEQYF

V: TRBV12-3/TRBV12-4
J: TRBJ1-2
D: NA
size: few
DNA: TGTGCCAGCAGCTTATTCCGGGACACCGTCTATGGCTACACCTTC
CDR3: CASSLFRDTVYGYTF

V: TRBV5-1
J: TRBJ1-1
D: NA
size: NA
DNA: TGCGCCAGCAGCCCGCTAGGAATTATAGGGATCACTGAAGCTTTCTTT
CDR3: CASSPLGIIGITEAFF

V: TRBV29-1
J: TRBJ2-7
D: TRBD2
size: many
DNA: TGCAGCGTTGAAGGCCCAGCGGGAGATGACGAGCAGTACTTC
CDR3: CSVEGPAGDDEQYF

V: TRBV4-1
J: TRBJ1-5
D: NA
size: few
DNA: TGCGCCAGCAGCCAAGACAGGGTGACCCTAAATCAGCCCCAGCATTTT
CDR3: CASSQDRVTLNQPQHF

V: TRBV6-5
J: TRBJ2-5
D: NA
size: once
DNA: TGTGCCAGCAGTTCCCCGAAGGGACGGGAAAAAAGAGGCGAGACCCAGTACTTC
CDR3: CASSSPKGREKRGETQYF

V: TRBV6-2/TRBV6-3
J: TRBJ2-5
D: NA
size: NA
DNA: TGTGCCAGCAGGTTCTGGACAGCAGAGACCCAGTACTTC
CDR3: CASRFWTAETQYF

V: TRBV6-6
J: TRBJ2-1
D: TRBD2
size: NA
DNA: TGTGCCAGCAGTTATAGCGGGGCCGGCTACAATGAGCAGTTCTTC
CDR3: CASSYSGAGYNEQFF

V: TRBV12-3/TRBV12-4
J: TRBJ2-3
D: NA
size: NA
DNA: TGTGCCAGCAGACTTGGGACTGACGCGCAGTATTTT
CDR3: CASRLGTDAQYF

V: TRBV5-1
J: TRBJ1-2
D: NA
size: NA
DNA: TGCGCCAGCAGCTTGGAGGCAGGGAGAATGGCTTATGGCTACACCTTC
CDR3: CASSLEAGRMAYGYTF